These 9 T cell receptor beta chains came from one sample sequenced in a study of type 1 and type 2 diabetes patients. The PCR template was genomic DNA. A primer set of 30 forward and 13 reverse primers amplified the CDR3. TCRdb analysed the multiplex PCR reads with MiXCR anew, one entry per CDR3 protein. The table lists under 300,000 distinct CDR3 sequences, roughly 44% of them singletons. Sequenced sample: peripheral blood mononuclear cells (PBMCs). Receptor source: a man between 18 and 35 years old with type 2 diabetes.

This clonotype was observed a few times. The chain links TRBV4-1 to TRBJ2-3; D perhaps matches TRBD1 (6 bases). CDR1 and CDR2 from the germline V gene are MGHRA and YSYEKL. CDR3 length: 14 residues. V was pared by 4 bases and J by 1 base, with 9 bases between. The CDR3 here is CASSPDSGTDTQYF. CDR3 sequence (DNA): TGCGCCAGCAGCCCGGACAGTGGCACAGATACGCAGTATTTT.

This clonotype was observed at least ten times. The rearrangement joins TRBV25-1 to TRBJ2-5; the D gene could be TRBD1 or TRBD2 (5 bases each). The CDR3 spans 12 residues. The V end lost 8 bases, the J end lost 1 base, and 8 bases lay between the germline ends. CDR1 MGHDK and CDR2 SYGVNS come from the germline V gene. The CDR3 DNA reads as TGTGCCAGCCGGGGACGCCAAGAGACCCAGTACTTC. This sequence encodes CASRGRQETQYF.

The CDR3 region has the DNA TGTGCCAGCAGTTACTCAAGGCAGAAAAGGCGAGCTTTCTTT. Its translation is CASSYSRQKRRAFF. This chain links TRBV6-5 with TRBJ1-1, with D unclear. Trimming pared 0 bases from V and 10 bases from J, leaving 15 bases between. Germline loops: CDR1 MNHEY, CDR2 SVGAGI. This CDR3 is 14 amino acids long.

The chain links TRBV28 to TRBJ1-4, with D tentatively TRBD1 (6 bases). Per the germline V gene, CDR1 is MDHEN and CDR2 is SYDVKM. V shed 4 bases and J shed 6 bases, with 18 bases lying between them. CDR3 length equals 16 residues. CDR3 sequence reads: CASSYPQQGYDEKLFF. CDR3 in DNA: TGTGCCAGCAGTTACCCCCAACAGGGATACGATGAAAAACTGTTTTTT. Filled out from reference TRBV28 and TRBJ1-4, the complete variable domain reads DVKVTQSSRYLVKRTGEKVFLECVQDMDHENMFWYRQDPGLGLRLIYFSYDVKMKEKGDIPEGYSVSREKKERFSLILESASTNQTSMYLCASSYPQQGYDEKLFFGSGTQLSVL.

This rearrangement joins TRBV19 to TRBJ1-2; the match to TRBD1 covers 10 bases. V lost 6 bases, J lost 8 bases, and 6 bases stayed unmatched. Germline V gene data show CDR1 as LNHDA and CDR2 as SQIVND (reference sequence). The CDR3 is 13 residues long. The CDR3 sequence is CASRGQGTNGYTF. CDR3 DNA sequence: TGTGCCAGTAGGGGACAGGGGACAAACGGCTACACCTTC. The full variable domain, in which reference TRBV19 and TRBJ1-2 provide the parts outside the CDR3, is DGGITQSPKYLFRKEGQNVTLSCEQNLNHDAMYWYRQDPGQGLRLIYYSQIVNDFQKGDIAEGYSVSREKKESFPLTVTSAQKNPTAFYLCASRGQGTNGYTFGSGTRLTVV.

V gene TRBV5-1 combines with J gene TRBJ1-1, with 9 bases fitting TRBD1. The CDR3 has 16 residues. The trim removed 5 bases at V and 0 bases at J, leaving 8 bases unmatched. Germline V lookup: CDR1 SGHRS, CDR2 YFSETQ. As DNA, the CDR3 is TGCGCCAGCAGACCCGGGACAGGGAGGATGAACACTGAAGCTTTCTTT. Translated: CASRPGTGRMNTEAFF.

V is TRBV12-3 or TRBV12-4 and J is TRBJ2-1; 10 nucleotides agree with TRBD2. V gave up 4 bases and J gave up 5 bases; unmatched junction bases: 8. This CDR3 is 16 amino acids long. The CDR3 DNA follows: TGTGCCAGCAGTTCCTCGAGCGGGAGGGAGAACAATGAGCAGTTCTTC. It yields the protein CASSSSSGRENNEQFF.

Regarding this clonotype: The CDR3 end shows no conserved phenylalanine or tryptophan, and so a read error is likely. The rearrangement links TRBV7-6 to TRBJ2-2, with D possibly matching TRBD1 (5 bases). The CDR3 contains 14 residues. V was trimmed by 6 bases and J by 1 base, leaving 9 bases between them. CDR1 SGHVS and CDR2 FNYEAQ come from the germline V gene. The CDR3 nucleotides read TGTGCCAGCAGTTTGGGGCTGAACACCGGGGAGCTGTTTTCT. Translation: CASSLGLNTGELFS.

This sequence joins TRBV4-2 and TRBJ2-7; the match to TRBD2 covers 11 bases. This CDR3 region has 13 residues. Trimming took 4 bases from V and 5 from J; bases not matched to a gene: 1. CDR1 and CDR2 (germline): LGHNA, YNFKEQ. The CDR3 nucleotides are TGTGCCAGCAGCCCGGGACTAGCGGACGAGCAGTACTTC. Amino acid sequence: CASSPGLADEQYF.